This T cell receptor beta chain was retrieved from a study of blood T cells in healthy people across ages. This CDR3 is 13 amino acids long. V was shortened by 0 bases and J by 12 bases, with 12 bases between the two germline ends. Germline V gives CDR1 SEHNR, CDR2 FQNEAQ (reference sequence). Findings and limits, study-wide: Compared with aged donors, long-lived donors showed fewer expanded clones, suggesting selection.

This clonotype occurred a few times. The antigen is not known. The authors ran a second PCR of 7 to 11 cycles using a sample-barcoded 5' primer and a J-beta primer mix. Each TCR beta cDNA got a 12-nucleotide random molecular identifier. One entry per CDR3 protein results from TCRdb running MiXCR on the 5' RACE reads. The table has about 1.7 million distinct CDR3 sequences, 28% seen once. The clonotype was recovered from a woman in her 30s in good health. The source material was blood. The gene calls are TRBV7-9 and TRBJ2-1, with D possibly matching TRBD1 (6 bases). The chain's CDR3 is CASSLAQGTGQFF. CDR3 DNA: TGTGCCAGCAGCTTAGCGCAGGGGACCGGGCAGTTCTTC.